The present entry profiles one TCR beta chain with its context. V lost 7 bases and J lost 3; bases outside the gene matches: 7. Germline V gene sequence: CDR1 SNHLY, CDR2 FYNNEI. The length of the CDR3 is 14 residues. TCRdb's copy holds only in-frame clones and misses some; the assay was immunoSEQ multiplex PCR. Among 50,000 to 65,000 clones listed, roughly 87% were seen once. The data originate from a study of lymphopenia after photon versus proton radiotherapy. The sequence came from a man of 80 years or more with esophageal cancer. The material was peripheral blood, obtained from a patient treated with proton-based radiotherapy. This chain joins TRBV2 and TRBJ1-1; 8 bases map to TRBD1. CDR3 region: CASIYTRGHTEAFF. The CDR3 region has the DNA TGTGCCAGCATTTATACCAGGGGGCACACTGAAGCTTTCTTT. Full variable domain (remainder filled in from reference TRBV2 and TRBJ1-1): EPEVTQTPSHQVTQMGQEVILRCVPISNHLYFYWYRQILGQKVEFLVSFYNNEISEKSEIFDDQFSVERPDGSNFTLKIRSTKLEDSAMYFCASIYTRGHTEAFFGQGTRLTVV.